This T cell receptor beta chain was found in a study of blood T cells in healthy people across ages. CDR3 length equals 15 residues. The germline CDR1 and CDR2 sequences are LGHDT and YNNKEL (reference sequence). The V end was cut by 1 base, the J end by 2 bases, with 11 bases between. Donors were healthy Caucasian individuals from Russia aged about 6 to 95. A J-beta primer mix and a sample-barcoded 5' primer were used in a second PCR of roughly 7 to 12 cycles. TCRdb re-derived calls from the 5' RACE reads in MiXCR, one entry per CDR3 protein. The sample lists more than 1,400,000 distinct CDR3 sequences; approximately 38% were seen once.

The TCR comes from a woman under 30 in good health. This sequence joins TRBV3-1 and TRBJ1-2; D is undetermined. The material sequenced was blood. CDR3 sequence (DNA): TGTGCCAGCAGCCAAGGGGTGGAAGGCAACTATGGCTACACCTTC. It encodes CASSQGVEGNYGYTF.